A selection of T cell receptor beta chains follows, all from one sample in a study of blood T cell repertoires in COVID-19. Profiled with immunoSEQ multiplex PCR; TCRdb holds only in-frame clones, not every one. The profile shows around 220,000 clones, 80% to 85% of them singletons. Source material: PBMCs or T cells enriched from blood (not recorded which). The receptor set was obtained from a woman in her thirties or forties who had recovered from COVID-19. The CDR3 runs from the conserved cysteine through the conserved F or W. Each record gives: CDR3 DNA, CDR3 protein, D gene, V gene, J gene, clone size, CDR3 length. D genes are given only for firm matches. The size entry is marked missing in some rows and otherwise reads once, few, many or a size class.

DNA: TGTGCCAGCGACGGACAGAATAATGAAAAACTGTTTTTT
CDR3: CASDGQNNEKLFF
D: .
V: TRBV28
J: TRBJ1-4
size: .
length: 13

DNA: TGTGCCAGCAGTTTTCTAGCGGGAAGCACAGATACGCAGTATTTT
CDR3: CASSFLAGSTDTQYF
D: TRBD2
V: TRBV28
J: TRBJ2-3
size: once
length: 15

DNA: TGTGCCAGCACACTCTCTCAGAACACTGAAGCTTTCTTT
CDR3: CASTLSQNTEAFF
D: .
V: TRBV7-2
J: TRBJ1-1
size: .
length: 13

DNA: TGTGCCAGCAGTGATTTAGGGGAAACTAATGAAAAACTGTTTTTT
CDR3: CASSDLGETNEKLFF
D: .
V: TRBV2
J: TRBJ1-4
size: .
length: 15

DNA: TGTGCCAGCAGTCCCCGTGGCGGCCTGCAGTATTTT
CDR3: CASSPRGGLQYF
D: .
V: TRBV12-3/TRBV12-4
J: TRBJ2-3
size: .
length: 12

DNA: TGTGCCAGCAGTCGAAGGCTAGCGGGAGAGACCCAGTACTTC
CDR3: CASSRRLAGETQYF
D: TRBD2
V: TRBV2
J: TRBJ2-5
size: .
length: 14

DNA: TGTGCCAGCAGCTTCCTGGCGGGAGGGATAGGCGAGCAGTACTTC
CDR3: CASSFLAGGIGEQYF
D: TRBD2
V: TRBV7-2
J: TRBJ2-7
size: .
length: 15

DNA: TGTGCCAGCAGCTTGTTGGAAACAGGGCGGGAGCAGTACTTC
CDR3: CASSLLETGREQYF
D: .
V: TRBV5-8
J: TRBJ2-7
size: .
length: 14

DNA: TGCGCCAGCAGCTTGGCTGGCGGGATCACAGATACGCAGTATTTT
CDR3: CASSLAGGITDTQYF
D: .
V: TRBV5-1
J: TRBJ2-3
size: .
length: 15

DNA: TGTGCCAGCTCACCCCTCCCCATAGCGGGATCTCCCTACGAGCAGTACTTC
CDR3: CASSPLPIAGSPYEQYF
D: TRBD2
V: TRBV18
J: TRBJ2-7
size: .
length: 17

DNA: TGTGCCATCAGTGAGGCAGGGGATGTGAGGAATGAGCAGTTCTTC
CDR3: CAISEAGDVRNEQFF
D: .
V: TRBV10-3
J: TRBJ2-1
size: once
length: 15

DNA: TGTGCCAGCAGCGAGAACCGTGAAAAACTGTTTTTT
CDR3: CASSENREKLFF
D: .
V: TRBV13
J: TRBJ1-4
size: few
length: 12

DNA: TGTGCCAGCAGCCACCGGACAGGGACCAACCTCCACTTT
CDR3: CASSHRTGTNLHF
D: TRBD1
V: TRBV3-1/TRBV3-2
J: TRBJ1-6
size: .
length: 13

DNA: TGTGCCAGCAGCCCGTCGTGGCTAGCGGGAGGGCAGGGGGAGACCCAGTACTTC
CDR3: CASSPSWLAGGQGETQYF
D: TRBD2
V: TRBV3-1/TRBV3-2
J: TRBJ2-5
size: few
length: 18

DNA: TGTGCCAGTAGTCCCTCCGGGACCCGCGGAGGGCAGCCCCAGCATTTT
CDR3: CASSPSGTRGGQPQHF
D: .
V: TRBV19
J: TRBJ1-5
size: .
length: 16

DNA: TGCGCCAGCAGCATCGCTACAGGGAATGAGCAGTTCTTC
CDR3: CASSIATGNEQFF
D: .
V: TRBV5-1
J: TRBJ2-1
size: .
length: 13

DNA: TGTGCCTTGACCATTCTAGGGGGCACCGGGGAGCTGTTTTTT
CDR3: CALTILGGTGELFF
D: .
V: TRBV30
J: TRBJ2-2
size: .
length: 14

DNA: TGTGCCAGCAGCTTGTCGGGAGTCTCCTACAATGAGCAGTTCTTC
CDR3: CASSLSGVSYNEQFF
D: .
V: TRBV5-4
J: TRBJ2-1
size: .
length: 15

DNA: TGTGCCAGCAGTTACGGGTACAGGGGGCTAAATGAGCAGTTCTTC
CDR3: CASSYGYRGLNEQFF
D: TRBD1
V: TRBV6-2/TRBV6-3
J: TRBJ2-1
size: few
length: 15

DNA: TGTGCCAGCAGCCTTGCAGGGGCGGATTTGAACTATGGCTACACCTTC
CDR3: CASSLAGADLNYGYTF
D: .
V: TRBV7-2
J: TRBJ1-2
size: .
length: 16

DNA: TGTGCCAGCAGCTTAGCGCGGGATGTAGATACGCAGTATTTT
CDR3: CASSLARDVDTQYF
D: .
V: TRBV7-2
J: TRBJ2-3
size: many
length: 14

DNA: TGTGCCAGCGGATCACAGACAGGCGGTGAATACGGCTACACCTTC
CDR3: CASGSQTGGEYGYTF
D: .
V: TRBV19
J: TRBJ1-2
size: once
length: 15

DNA: TGTGCCAGTAGTATAGTTGCAGGGTCCTACGAGCAGTACTTC
CDR3: CASSIVAGSYEQYF
D: .
V: TRBV19
J: TRBJ2-7
size: .
length: 14

DNA: TGTGCCAGCAGCCAGGGAGTAGGCCCAGATACGCAGTATTTT
CDR3: CASSQGVGPDTQYF
D: .
V: TRBV3-1/TRBV3-2
J: TRBJ2-3
size: .
length: 14

DNA: TGTGCCAGCTCACCACCACGGACAGGGGACCTAGCCAAAAACATTCAGTACTTC
CDR3: CASSPPRTGDLAKNIQYF
D: TRBD1
V: TRBV18
J: TRBJ2-4
size: many
length: 18

DNA: TGTGCCAGCAGTCACAACAGGGGCGTGAACACTGAAGCTTTCTTT
CDR3: CASSHNRGVNTEAFF
D: TRBD1
V: TRBV28
J: TRBJ1-1
size: .
length: 15

DNA: TGTGCCAGCAGTTACACGACAGGGACGCTGACTGAAGCTTTCTTT
CDR3: CASSYTTGTLTEAFF
D: TRBD1
V: TRBV6-5
J: TRBJ1-1
size: .
length: 15

DNA: TGTGCCAGCAGCCCTGCGGGCGGGAGGACAGATACGCAGTATTTT
CDR3: CASSPAGGRTDTQYF
D: TRBD2
V: TRBV3-1/TRBV3-2
J: TRBJ2-3
size: .
length: 15

DNA: TGTGCCAGCAGCTTAGCGCGGGGTCAGCCCCAGCATTTT
CDR3: CASSLARGQPQHF
D: .
V: TRBV7-7
J: TRBJ1-5
size: once
length: 13

DNA: TGTGCCAGCAGCGCTACTAGCGGGAGAGTAGTGGGGGAGCTGTTTTTT
CDR3: CASSATSGRVVGELFF
D: TRBD2
V: TRBV9
J: TRBJ2-2
size: once
length: 16

DNA: TGTGCCAGCTCACGTGGGACAGGGGTGAACACTGAAGCTTTCTTT
CDR3: CASSRGTGVNTEAFF
D: TRBD1
V: TRBV18
J: TRBJ1-1
size: .
length: 15

DNA: TGCGCCAGCAGCCCTAGCCCCCGGGACAGAAATTATGGCTACACCTTC
CDR3: CASSPSPRDRNYGYTF
D: TRBD1
V: TRBV4-1
J: TRBJ1-2
size: .
length: 16

DNA: TGTGCCAGCAGCCCAGGTGGGAGAGATGAGCAGTTCTTC
CDR3: CASSPGGRDEQFF
D: .
V: TRBV7-9
J: TRBJ2-1
size: .
length: 13

DNA: TGCGCCAGCAGTGGAGTGGTGGACAGGGAATATGGCTACACCTTC
CDR3: CASSGVVDREYGYTF
D: TRBD1
V: TRBV10-2
J: TRBJ1-2
size: .
length: 15

DNA: TGTGCCAGCAGCGTTGGGACACAGGGGTCTGGCTACACCTTC
CDR3: CASSVGTQGSGYTF
D: TRBD1
V: TRBV9
J: TRBJ1-2
size: .
length: 14

DNA: TGTGCCTGGAGTGTACAGGCAGTGAACACTGAAGCTTTCTTT
CDR3: CAWSVQAVNTEAFF
D: .
V: TRBV30
J: TRBJ1-1
size: .
length: 14

DNA: TGTGCCAGCAGTCCGGAGGGCCTAAGCTCCTACAATGAGCAGTTCTTC
CDR3: CASSPEGLSSYNEQFF
D: .
V: TRBV9
J: TRBJ2-1
size: once
length: 16

DNA: TGTGCCAGTAGCGAACTAGCGCCGGACTTCAATGAGCAGTTCTTC
CDR3: CASSELAPDFNEQFF
D: TRBD2
V: TRBV19
J: TRBJ2-1
size: .
length: 15

DNA: TGTGCCAGCCCGGCGGGCTACGAGCAGTACTTC
CDR3: CASPAGYEQYF
D: .
V: TRBV28
J: TRBJ2-7
size: once
length: 11

DNA: TGTGCCAGCAGTTCCGGACAGGCCAAGGGGGAGGACGCTTTCTTT
CDR3: CASSSGQAKGEDAFF
D: TRBD1
V: TRBV6-5
J: TRBJ1-1
size: .
length: 15

DNA: TGTGCCAGTAAAGGGGGAAGCACTGAAGCTTTCTTT
CDR3: CASKGGSTEAFF
D: .
V: TRBV19
J: TRBJ1-1
size: .
length: 12

DNA: TGTGCCACCAGTGAAACAGGCCTACAAGAGACCCAGTACTTC
CDR3: CATSETGLQETQYF
D: .
V: TRBV24-1
J: TRBJ2-5
size: .
length: 14

DNA: TGTGCCAGCAAGCCAGGGTCGGGAAACACCATATATTTT
CDR3: CASKPGSGNTIYF
D: .
V: TRBV6-5
J: TRBJ1-3
size: .
length: 13

DNA: TGCAGCGTCACCCTGACAGGGAAGTTCACTGAAGCTTTCTTT
CDR3: CSVTLTGKFTEAFF
D: TRBD1
V: TRBV29-1
J: TRBJ1-1
size: .
length: 14

DNA: TGTGCCTGGAGTGTAGGGACTAGCGGGAGGAAAAACATTCAGTACTTC
CDR3: CAWSVGTSGRKNIQYF
D: TRBD2
V: TRBV30
J: TRBJ2-4
size: .
length: 16

DNA: TGTGCCAGCAGCTTACCCGGGACAGGGGCTGGAAACACCATATATTTT
CDR3: CASSLPGTGAGNTIYF
D: TRBD1
V: TRBV13
J: TRBJ1-3
size: .
length: 16

DNA: TGTGCCAGTAGTTCTGATGACAGGGTTGATCAGCCCCAGCATTTT
CDR3: CASSSDDRVDQPQHF
D: TRBD1
V: TRBV19
J: TRBJ1-5
size: .
length: 15

DNA: TGTGCCAGCACCATCGACAGATTCCCCAGAAATTATAGCAATCAGCCCCAGCATTTT
CDR3: CASTIDRFPRNYSNQPQHF
D: .
V: TRBV28
J: TRBJ1-5
size: .
length: 19

DNA: TGCGCCAGCAGCTTGGGTGCTAGCGGGGCCCAAGAGACCCAGTACTTC
CDR3: CASSLGASGAQETQYF
D: TRBD2
V: TRBV5-1
J: TRBJ2-5
size: .
length: 16

DNA: TGTGCCAGCAGCTTAGGAGCCTACAATGAGCAGTTCTTC
CDR3: CASSLGAYNEQFF
D: .
V: TRBV7-8
J: TRBJ2-1
size: few
length: 13

DNA: TGTGCCAGTAAGGGGACAGGCGTCATCCTCTCTGGAAACACCATATATTTT
CDR3: CASKGTGVILSGNTIYF
D: TRBD1
V: TRBV19
J: TRBJ1-3
size: .
length: 17

DNA: TGTGCCAGCAGCCCGACCGGGACAGGGGGCCCGGAAAACACCATATATTTT
CDR3: CASSPTGTGGPENTIYF
D: TRBD1
V: TRBV13
J: TRBJ1-3
size: .
length: 17

DNA: TGCGCCTCAGGACTACGGAACGAGCAGTACTTC
CDR3: CASGLRNEQYF
D: .
V: TRBV28
J: TRBJ2-7
size: .
length: 11

DNA: TGTGCCAGCGGGCGGGGCATAACGGATGGCTACACCTTC
CDR3: CASGRGITDGYTF
D: .
V: TRBV6-5
J: TRBJ1-2
size: .
length: 13

DNA: TGTGCCAGCAGCTTGCCGTCGGGGAATTCACCCCTCCACTTT
CDR3: CASSLPSGNSPLHF
D: .
V: TRBV5-5
J: TRBJ1-6
size: .
length: 14

DNA: TGTGCCAGCAGCCTACGGACAGGGGGAAACACCATATATTTT
CDR3: CASSLRTGGNTIYF
D: TRBD1
V: TRBV11-3
J: TRBJ1-3
size: .
length: 14

DNA: TGCGCCAGCAGCCTAGGACTAGCGCAGAGCACAGATACGCAGTATTTT
CDR3: CASSLGLAQSTDTQYF
D: TRBD2
V: TRBV5-1
J: TRBJ2-3
size: .
length: 16

DNA: TGTGCCAGTAGTCAGACGGCCTTGGCAGGGGGCATGAACACTGAAGCTTTCTTT
CDR3: CASSQTALAGGMNTEAFF
D: TRBD1
V: TRBV19
J: TRBJ1-1
size: .
length: 18

DNA: TGTGCCAGCAGCGTAGCTAGCGGCAATGAGCAGTTCTTC
CDR3: CASSVASGNEQFF
D: TRBD2
V: TRBV9
J: TRBJ2-1
size: .
length: 13

DNA: TGTGCCATCAGTGAGTTTGGGACTACGAATGAGCAGTTCTTC
CDR3: CAISEFGTTNEQFF
D: TRBD2
V: TRBV10-3
J: TRBJ2-1
size: .
length: 14